Listed below are T cell receptor beta chains from one sample, sequenced in a study of cytomegalovirus exposure and HLA in healthy donors. TCRdb keeps only in-frame clones here, not all; method: immunoSEQ multiplex PCR. The data contain about 220,000 clones, 82% of them singletons. Sequencing used PBMCs. Receptors were obtained from a man in his forties in good health and CMV-seropositive. The CDR3 runs from the conserved cysteine through the conserved F or W. Fields, in order: CDR3 DNA, CDR3 protein, D gene, clone size, V gene, J gene. D genes are given only for firm matches. Not all rows give a size; the values are once, few, many and, for expanded clones, a class.

TGTGCCAGCAGCTTAGATCTGGACATAGCAGAGACCCAGTACTTC,CASSLDLDIAETQYF,NA,NA,TRBV11-3,TRBJ2-5
TGCGCCAGCAGACTGACTGGACTAGCGGCCTACAATGAGCAGTTCTTC,CASRLTGLAAYNEQFF,TRBD2,NA,TRBV5-1,TRBJ2-1
TGTGCCAGCAGTTCTCTTCGGGGAGCTCTTGACGAGCAGTACTTC,CASSSLRGALDEQYF,NA,NA,TRBV6-5,TRBJ2-7
TGTGCCTGGAGCCGGGACAGGGGAGGTTTGGAGGAGACCCAGTACTTC,CAWSRDRGGLEETQYF,TRBD1,NA,TRBV30,TRBJ2-5
TGTGCCAGCAGCTCCCTTGGACCACCGGACATAAATTTCAATCAGCCCCAGCATTTT,CASSSLGPPDINFNQPQHF,NA,NA,TRBV27,TRBJ1-5
TGTGCCAGCAGCGAGACAGCCCCCCCTTACAATGAGCAGTTCTTC,CASSETAPPYNEQFF,NA,NA,TRBV7-8,TRBJ2-1
TGTGCCAGCAGCTTGGTTAGCGGGACTGTCTCCTACGAGCAGTACTTC,CASSLVSGTVSYEQYF,TRBD2,NA,TRBV5-4,TRBJ2-7
TGTGCCAGCAGTTACTCCAGGGGGCGGAGCACCGGGGAGCTGTTTTTT,CASSYSRGRSTGELFF,TRBD1,NA,TRBV6-5,TRBJ2-2
TGTGCCAGCAGTCCCCTAAGGGTAGCGGGAGCCCACGAGCAGTACTTC,CASSPLRVAGAHEQYF,TRBD2,few,TRBV27,TRBJ2-7
TGCGCCAGCAGGGGCGCTAGCACAGATACGCAGTATTTT,CASRGASTDTQYF,NA,NA,TRBV10-1,TRBJ2-3
TGTGCTAGCAGCTTAGCGACAGGGGGCGTGGAGACCCAGTACTTC,CASSLATGGVETQYF,TRBD1,few,TRBV7-7,TRBJ2-5
TGTGCCAGCAGCTCCGGGACTAGCGGAGGTATCACGCGGAATGAGCAGTTCTTC,CASSSGTSGGITRNEQFF,TRBD2,few,TRBV5-4,TRBJ2-1
TGTGCCAGCAGCCCAGGGAGGGTTAACACTGAAGCTTTCTTT,CASSPGRVNTEAFF,NA,NA,TRBV9,TRBJ1-1
TGTGCCAGAACCACTAGCGCGACGAGTTATAAGCGTGGCACAGATACGCAGTATTTT,CARTTSATSYKRGTDTQYF,NA,NA,TRBV7-5,TRBJ2-3
TGTGCCATCAAAACTACCGGGACAGATAACCAAGAGACCCAGTACTTC,CAIKTTGTDNQETQYF,TRBD1,NA,TRBV10-3,TRBJ2-5
TGTGCCAGTAGTAGGGACAGCAGCACTGAAGCTTTCTTT,CASSRDSSTEAFF,TRBD1,NA,TRBV19,TRBJ1-1
TGCGCCAGCAGCTTGGTGGACAGGGCAGGCTATGGCTACACCTTC,CASSLVDRAGYGYTF,TRBD1,NA,TRBV5-1,TRBJ1-2
TGTGCCAGCAGCCAAGACGACAGGGGCGGGCAGCCCCAGCATTTT,CASSQDDRGGQPQHF,TRBD1,NA,TRBV4-2,TRBJ1-5
TGTGCCAGCAGTTTAATAGCGGGAGGCTTCAATGAGCAGTTCTTC,CASSLIAGGFNEQFF,TRBD2,NA,TRBV27,TRBJ2-1
TGTGCCAGCAGGCCCCCGGGACAGGCCTACAATGAGCAGTTCTTC,CASRPPGQAYNEQFF,TRBD1,NA,TRBV6-1,TRBJ2-1
TGTGCCAGCAGCCTCCAGGGGGTGGCCACTGAAGCTTTCTTT,CASSLQGVATEAFF,TRBD1,NA,TRBV14,TRBJ1-1
TGTGCCAGCAGCTCTAGCGGGAGCTCCTACGAGCAGTACTTC,CASSSSGSSYEQYF,TRBD2,NA,TRBV7-9,TRBJ2-7
TGTGCCAGCAGCCGACAGGGACGATCTGAAAAACTGTTTTTT,CASSRQGRSEKLFF,TRBD1,NA,TRBV11-2,TRBJ1-4
TGCAGCGTTTTGGGGCGGCAAGAGACCCAGTACTTC,CSVLGRQETQYF,NA,NA,TRBV29-1,TRBJ2-5
TGTGCCAGCAGTGGATTAGGAGGGCGGAACACTGAAGCTTTCTTT,CASSGLGGRNTEAFF,NA,NA,TRBV6-1,TRBJ1-1
TGTGCCAGTAGTCCATCGGGACAGGTGAACACTGAAGCTTTCTTT,CASSPSGQVNTEAFF,TRBD1,few,TRBV19,TRBJ1-1
TGTGCCAGCAGCCATTGGACTAGGAACTACGAGCAGTACTTC,CASSHWTRNYEQYF,TRBD2,NA,TRBV14,TRBJ2-7
TGTGCCAGCAGCTTGGACTCAGAGGCGAAAGAGACCCAGTACTTC,CASSLDSEAKETQYF,NA,few,TRBV5-8,TRBJ2-5
TGTGCCAGCAGGACGATGACCCCAGGGGCGCAAGAGACCCAGTACTTC,CASRTMTPGAQETQYF,NA,NA,TRBV2,TRBJ2-5
TGTGCCAGCAGTGAATTCGCTAGCGGGAGCACAGATACGCAGTATTTT,CASSEFASGSTDTQYF,TRBD2,NA,TRBV25-1,TRBJ2-3
TGTGCCAGCAGCTATCCCGGGACTAGCGGGAGCAGTGAGCAGTTCTTC,CASSYPGTSGSSEQFF,TRBD2,once,TRBV5-8,TRBJ2-1
TGTGCCAGCAGACGGGAGTTCAGCACAGATACGCAGTATTTT,CASRREFSTDTQYF,NA,NA,TRBV6-5,TRBJ2-3
TGTGCCAGCAGTTTGGCGGGGGTGACCCGAGGCACTGAAGCTTTCTTT,CASSLAGVTRGTEAFF,NA,NA,TRBV5-4,TRBJ1-1
TGTGCCTGGACAACGGGGGCCTACGAGCAGTACTTC,CAWTTGAYEQYF,NA,NA,TRBV30,TRBJ2-7
TGTGCCATCAGTGAGTGGGACACCGAGACGATTTCCTACGAGCAGTACTTC,CAISEWDTETISYEQYF,NA,NA,TRBV10-3,TRBJ2-7
TGCAGCGGCAGGGCTAGCACAGATACGCAGTATTTT,CSGRASTDTQYF,NA,NA,TRBV29-1,TRBJ2-3
TGTGCCAGCAACAGACTAGGAATGGGTGAGCAGTTCTTC,CASNRLGMGEQFF,NA,NA,TRBV2,TRBJ2-1
TGTGCCAGCAGCCAACCGCAGGGAGGGGGACAGGGCAACGAGCAGTACTTC,CASSQPQGGGQGNEQYF,TRBD1,once,TRBV7-9,TRBJ2-7
TGCGCCAGCAGCCCCGGGACAGGGGGATCATCTGGGGCCAACGTCCTGACTTTC,CASSPGTGGSSGANVLTF,TRBD1,NA,TRBV5-1,TRBJ2-6
TGCAGCGTCTTCAGGACAGGTCTCTTTCGGGGCACTGAAGCTTTCTTT,CSVFRTGLFRGTEAFF,TRBD1,NA,TRBV29-1,TRBJ1-1
TGTGCCAGTAGTATCTCAGGGAATCAGCCCCAGCATTTT,CASSISGNQPQHF,NA,NA,TRBV19,TRBJ1-5
TGTGCCAGCAGTGGGGGACAGAGTAATCAGCCCCAGCATTTT,CASSGGQSNQPQHF,TRBD1,NA,TRBV6-1,TRBJ1-5
TGTGCCAGCAGTGGAACAGAGTCTAGCACAGATACGCAGTATTTT,CASSGTESSTDTQYF,NA,NA,TRBV2,TRBJ2-3
TGTGCCAGCAGTGATTACAGGGGGTCCCTAGATACGCAGTATTTT,CASSDYRGSLDTQYF,TRBD1,NA,TRBV25-1,TRBJ2-3
TGCGCCAGCAGCACCCGAAGCACAGGGGGGAATATCAATGAGCAGTTCTTC,CASSTRSTGGNINEQFF,TRBD1,NA,TRBV5-1,TRBJ2-1
TGCGCCAGCAGCCTTACAACAGGAGCCAATGAAAAACTGTTTTTT,CASSLTTGANEKLFF,NA,NA,TRBV4-1,TRBJ1-4
TGTGCCAGCAGCTTAATGCTAGCGGGAGGTCGATTCTACAATGAGCAGTTCTTC,CASSLMLAGGRFYNEQFF,TRBD2,NA,TRBV11-2,TRBJ2-1
TGTGCCAGCAGCAATGCAAGACAGTCGGCCCAGCATTTT,CASSNARQSAQHF,NA,NA,TRBV21-1,TRBJ1-5
TGTGCCAGCAGCGTAGGAGGCAGAACCTCTGAAGCTTTCTTT,CASSVGGRTSEAFF,NA,NA,TRBV9,TRBJ1-1
TGTGCCAGCAGCTTTTCAGAGGGCACTGAAGCTTTCTTT,CASSFSEGTEAFF,NA,once,TRBV13,TRBJ1-1
TGTGCCAGCAGCGCAACAGGGGGAGGAACTGAAGCTTTCTTT,CASSATGGGTEAFF,TRBD1,NA,TRBV5-5,TRBJ1-1
TGTGCCAGCAGCTTGGTAGCGGGAGGGCCCGCAGATACGCAGTATTTT,CASSLVAGGPADTQYF,TRBD2,NA,TRBV5-6,TRBJ2-3